This record looks at one TCR beta chain sequence and its context. The record originates from a study of blood T cell repertoires in COVID-19. On the study more broadly: The study drew acute and convalescent COVID-19 samples from the United States, Italy and Spain.

As processed by the authors: Amplified reference gene primers provided the basis for estimating nucleated cell counts. Repertoires were generated with immunoSEQ multiplex PCR, while TCRdb's copy carries only in-frame clones and drops some. The DNA was the basis for D and trimming; V, J and clone size are from that table. Of 110,000 to 150,000 clones listed, around 90% are singletons. The germline V and J ends were trimmed by 2 bases and 3 bases, with 16 bases remaining between them. Germline V lookup: CDR1 KGHSH, CDR2 LQKENI. CDR3 length: 16 residues. V and J are TRBV18 and TRBJ1-2; D gene unclear. This sequence was found in an older woman with acute or convalescent COVID-19. The sample taken for sequencing was peripheral blood. Here the CDR3 reads CASSPSADARDYGYTF. The CDR3 DNA reads as TGTGCCAGCTCACCATCAGCGGACGCTAGAGACTATGGCTACACCTTC.